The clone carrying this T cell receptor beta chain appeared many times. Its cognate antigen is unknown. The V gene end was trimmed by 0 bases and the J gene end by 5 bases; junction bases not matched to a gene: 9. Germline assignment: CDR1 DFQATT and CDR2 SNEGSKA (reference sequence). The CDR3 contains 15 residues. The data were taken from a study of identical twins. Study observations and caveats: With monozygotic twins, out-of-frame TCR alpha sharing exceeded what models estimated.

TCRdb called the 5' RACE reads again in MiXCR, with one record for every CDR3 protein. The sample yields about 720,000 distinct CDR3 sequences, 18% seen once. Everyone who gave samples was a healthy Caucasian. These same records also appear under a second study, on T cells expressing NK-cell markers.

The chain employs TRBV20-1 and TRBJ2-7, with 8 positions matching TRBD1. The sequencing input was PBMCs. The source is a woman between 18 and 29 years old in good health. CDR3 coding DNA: TGCAGTGCTAGAGATGCCTTACAGGGGGTCAACGAGCAGTACTTC. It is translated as CSARDALQGVNEQYF.